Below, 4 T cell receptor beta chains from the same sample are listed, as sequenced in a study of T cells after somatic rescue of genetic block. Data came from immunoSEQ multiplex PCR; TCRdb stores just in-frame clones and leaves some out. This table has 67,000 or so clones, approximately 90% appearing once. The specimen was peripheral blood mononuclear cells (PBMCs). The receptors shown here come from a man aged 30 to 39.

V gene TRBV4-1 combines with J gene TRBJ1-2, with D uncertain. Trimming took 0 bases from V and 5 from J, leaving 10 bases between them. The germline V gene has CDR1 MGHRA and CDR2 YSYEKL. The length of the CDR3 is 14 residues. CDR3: CASSQEPERYGYTF. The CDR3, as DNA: TGCGCCAGCAGCCAAGAACCGGAGAGGTATGGCTACACCTTC.

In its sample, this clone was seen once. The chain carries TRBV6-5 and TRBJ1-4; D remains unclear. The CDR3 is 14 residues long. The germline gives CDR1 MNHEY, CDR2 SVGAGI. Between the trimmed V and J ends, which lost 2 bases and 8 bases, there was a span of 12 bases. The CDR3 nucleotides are TGTGCCAGCAGTTACCTCAGCGGAGTGGAAAAACTGTTTTTT. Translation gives CASSYLSGVEKLFF.

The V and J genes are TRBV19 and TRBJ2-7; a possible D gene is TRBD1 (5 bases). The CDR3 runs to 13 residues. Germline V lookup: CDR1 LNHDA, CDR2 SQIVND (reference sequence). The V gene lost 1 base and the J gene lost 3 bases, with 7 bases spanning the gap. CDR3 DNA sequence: TGTGCCAGTAGTATAGGGACAAGCTACGAGCAGTACTTC. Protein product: CASSIGTSYEQYF.

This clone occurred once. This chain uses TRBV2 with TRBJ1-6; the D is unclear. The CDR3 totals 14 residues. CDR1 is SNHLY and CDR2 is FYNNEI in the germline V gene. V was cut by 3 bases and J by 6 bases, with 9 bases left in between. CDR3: CASSEERTNSPLHF. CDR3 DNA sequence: TGTGCCAGCAGTGAGGAAAGGACTAATTCACCCCTCCACTTT.